This T cell receptor beta chain was identified during a study of blood T cell repertoires in COVID-19. Study at large: PBMCs, B-cell-depleted T cells, or T cells were the source of the cDNA or gDNA that made up the material.

Trimming took 6 bases from V and 5 from J; bases not matched to a gene: 4. The CDR3 length is 13 residues. The V gene's germline CDR1 is SGHTA and CDR2 FQGTGA. The protocol was immunoSEQ multiplex PCR, while the TCRdb copy is restricted to in-frame clones and leaves out a portion. The sample yields a few hundred thousand clones, 83% seen once. Participant age was 18 to 89 years, and participants resided in 24 US areas. Each participant's cohort was designated according to participant-reported clinical history. Recovered participants had two consecutive negative NP/OP PCR tests, healthcare professional clearance, or symptom resolution.

V gene TRBV7-3 combines with J gene TRBJ2-1, with TRBD1 matching over 7 bases. The specimen sequenced was PBMCs or T cells enriched from blood (not recorded which). The TCR sequence derives from a woman between 45 and 60 years old who had recovered from COVID-19. CDR3 nucleotides: TGTGCCAGCAGAGATGACAGGGACAATGAGCAGTTCTTC. It yields the protein CASRDDRDNEQFF.